Shown below are 16 T cell receptor beta chains from a single sample sequenced in a study of a mutant IDH1 vaccine in newly diagnosed glioma. Time point given: week 5, during vaccination. It was 300 ug of mutant IDH1 20-mer peptide that made up each vaccine dose, given with topical imiquimod. No antigen is known for these receptors. Libraries were prepared by immunoSEQ multiplex PCR; TCRdb keeps only in-frame clonotypes and omits some of them. The repertoire holds around 51,000 clones, about three quarters seen once, with 1.5% to 2% in the top ten. The source was PBMCs, collected from a glioma patient whose treatment included an IDH1 peptide vaccine. These receptors were collected from a woman aged 40 to 50 with glioma.

This clone was found a few times. In nucleotides, the CDR3 is TGCGCCAGCAGTCCCGACAGGGGTGGAGAAAAACTGTTTTTT. The encoded protein is CASSPDRGGEKLFF. The chain carries TRBV10-1 and TRBJ1-4, with 8 bases that match TRBD1. Germline CDR1 reads WNHNN; CDR2 reads SYGVQD (reference sequence). Unmatched junction bases numbered 7, after V lost 5 bases and J lost 8 bases. The CDR3 loop spans 14 amino acids.

The genes are TRBV5-4 and TRBJ2-5; D is perhaps TRBD1 (7 bases). The CDR3 is 12 residues long. The germline V gene encodes CDR1 SGHNT and CDR2 YYREEE (reference sequence). Trimming shortened V by 5 bases and J by 9 bases, and 14 bases separated the two germline ends. CDR3 coding DNA: TGTGCCAGCAGAATCAGGGGGGAGTCCCAGTACTTC. It specifies CASRIRGESQYF.

The CDR3 is CASSGNEQFF. The CDR3 DNA reads as TGTGCCAGCAGCGGCAATGAGCAGTTCTTC. The genes are TRBV7-9 and TRBJ2-1; no clear D gene. From germline, CDR1 is SEHNR and CDR2 FQNEAQ (reference sequence). This CDR3 comprises 10 residues. Trimming pared 5 bases from V and 6 bases from J, leaving 2 bases between.

The chain uses TRBV30 and TRBJ1-1; D perhaps matches TRBD1 (5 bases). Germline values: CDR1 GTSNPN, CDR2 SVGIG (reference sequence). V was shortened by 5 bases and J by 4 bases, with 17 bases between the two germline ends. CDR3 size: 14 residues. CDR3 sequence: CAWGGAGWVTEAFF. For the CDR3, the DNA is TGTGCCTGGGGCGGGGCAGGGTGGGTCACTGAAGCTTTCTTT.

This chain links TRBV4-1 with TRBJ1-1; no definite D call. Germline loops: CDR1 MGHRA, CDR2 YSYEKL. Trimming stripped 1 base from V and 0 bases from J, with 15 bases between. This CDR3 has 17 amino acids. The CDR3 DNA sequence: TGCGCCAGCAGCCAAGTAGAACGGGGATTCATGAACACTGAAGCTTTCTTT. Protein sequence: CASSQVERGFMNTEAFF.

The chain couples TRBV6-5 to TRBJ1-6; D gene ambiguous. Trimming stripped 0 bases from V and 6 bases from J, with 9 bases between. In germline, CDR1 is MNHEY, CDR2 SVGAGI. The CDR3 is 15 residues long. CDR3: CASSYSPQVNSPLHF. The CDR3, as DNA: TGTGCCAGCAGTTACTCTCCGCAGGTTAATTCACCCCTCCACTTT.

The rearrangement uses TRBV6-5 and TRBJ1-2; D remains ambiguous. This CDR3 comprises 16 residues. Germline V gene sequence: CDR1 MNHEY, CDR2 SVGAGI. The V end was cut by 2 bases, the J end by 4 bases, with 17 bases between. DNA of the CDR3: TGTGCCAGCAGTTACAAGTCGGCAATTGGGGTCTATGGCTACACCTTC. It codes for CASSYKSAIGVYGYTF.

The chain carries TRBV5-5 and TRBJ2-2; D call uncertain. The V end was cut by 4 bases, the J end by 4 bases, with 11 bases between. CDR3 size: 14 residues. Germline V lookup: CDR1 SGHKS, CDR2 YYEKEE (reference sequence). The CDR3 bases are TGTGCCAGCAGCGCATTGGCGTCCACCGGGGAGCTGTTTTTT. This sequence encodes CASSALASTGELFF.

The chain is built from TRBV11-2 and TRBJ2-7, with TRBD1 matching over 8 bases. V was pared by 3 bases and J by 5 bases, with 9 bases of the junction left unmatched. The CDR3 is made up of 15 amino acids. Looked up from germline, CDR1 is SGHAT and CDR2 is FQNNGV. The CDR3 loop reads CASSLGLDRDHEQYF. The CDR3 DNA follows: TGTGCCAGCAGCTTGGGCCTGGACAGGGACCACGAGCAGTACTTC. Full variable domain (outside the CDR3, taken from reference TRBV11-2 and TRBJ2-7): EAGVAQSPRYKIIEKRQSVAFWCNPISGHATLYWYQQILGQGPKLLIQFQNNGVVDDSQLPKDRFSAERLKGVDSTLKIQPAKLEDSAVYLCASSLGLDRDHEQYFGPGTRLTVT.

The genes are TRBV20-1 and TRBJ2-3; unclear D gene. Trimming left V 5 bases short and J 5 bases short, with 8 bases between. The CDR3 covers 11 residues. Germline V gives CDR1 DFQATT, CDR2 SNEGSKA (reference sequence). CDR3 in DNA: TGCAGTGCTGGGGTCGGAGATACGCAGTATTTT. Protein: CSAGVGDTQYF.

CDR3 nucleotide sequence: TGCGCCAGCAGCCAAGGTACGGGATTCATGGGAACTTTCTTT. Amino acids: CASSQGTGFMGTFF. The chain recombines TRBV4-1 with TRBJ1-1, with D unclear. Germline lookup yields CDR1 MGHRA and CDR2 YSYEKL. Trimming took 1 base from V and 12 from J, leaving 18 bases between them. The CDR3 has 14 amino acids.

The chain uses TRBV27 and TRBJ2-3; 12 nucleotides align to TRBD2. The CDR3 totals 16 residues. In germline, CDR1 is MNHEY, CDR2 SMNVEV (reference sequence). Unmatched junction bases numbered 5, after V lost 5 bases and J lost 2 bases. CDR3 nucleotide sequence: TGTGCCAGCAGTCCACTAGCGGGGGGCCCCACAGATACGCAGTATTTT. This codes for CASSPLAGGPTDTQYF.

This rearrangement joins TRBV5-5 to TRBJ1-6; no clear D gene. Germline values: CDR1 SGHKS, CDR2 YYEKEE (reference sequence). V was cut by 0 bases and J by 0 bases, with 10 bases left in between. CDR3 length: 17 amino acids. In DNA, the CDR3 is TGTGCCAGCAGCTTGGTAGTCGGAAGCTCCTATAATTCACCCCTCCACTTT. Protein sequence: CASSLVVGSSYNSPLHF.

The chain uses TRBV28 and TRBJ1-6; TRBD1 matches at 10 bases. V lost 7 bases to trimming and J lost 8 bases; unmatched junction nucleotides: 11. The CDR3 sequence is 16 residues long. Germline CDR1 and CDR2: MDHEN and SYDVKM. The CDR3 nucleotides are TGTGCCAGCATCCCCGGACAGGGGGGTATCTATTCACCCCTCCACTTT. As protein: CASIPGQGGIYSPLHF.

This chain uses TRBV6-1 with TRBJ1-5, with 9 bases identical to TRBD1. The CDR3 runs to 19 residues. Looked up from germline, CDR1 is MNHNS and CDR2 is SASEGT. Trimming cost V 2 bases and J 1 base; bases outside gene matches: 12. As DNA, the CDR3 is TGTGCCAGCAGTGAACGGGTCGGGGACAGGGTGGGAAGCAATCAGCCCCAGCATTTT. Translation gives CASSERVGDRVGSNQPQHF.

Here the CDR3 reads CASSIGTSGGNIQYF. Written as DNA, the CDR3 is TGTGCCAGTAGTATCGGGACTAGCGGGGGGAACATTCAGTACTTC. The chain uses TRBV19 and TRBJ2-4, with 15 bases fitting TRBD2. The CDR3 has 15 amino acids. The germline V gene has CDR1 LNHDA and CDR2 SQIVND (reference sequence). J gave up 7 bases and V 3 bases, and 1 base lay outside the gene matches.